This T cell receptor beta chain is drawn from a study of blood T cell repertoires in COVID-19. Study in general: Sample material is recorded as cDNA or gDNA derived from T cells, B-cell-depleted T cells, or PBMCs.

Participant-given clinical history determined each cohort assignment. Original processing notes: Estimated nucleated cell counts came from reference gene primer amplification. The table came from immunoSEQ multiplex PCR; TCRdb's copy has only in-frame clones and leaves some out. For V, J and clone size, that table is used; D and trimming come from the DNA. The repertoire consists of approximately 200,000 clones, with 87% occurring once and the leading ten covering more than 10%. Sample: PBMCs or T cells enriched from blood (not recorded which). This TCR was sampled from a young man who had recovered from COVID-19.

The CDR3 is CASSLTPGQYYEQYF. CDR3 nucleotides: TGCGCCAGCAGCCTCACCCCGGGACAGTACTACGAGCAGTACTTC. The genes are TRBV5-1 and TRBJ2-7, with 7 nucleotides matching TRBD1. Losses at the gene ends were 4 bases for V and 3 bases for J; bases not matched to a gene: 10. Germline CDR1 is SGHRS and CDR2 is YFSETQ. This CDR3 comprises 15 residues.